This TCR beta chain is drawn from a study of T cell changes during pregnancy in multiple sclerosis. Repertoires were generated with immunoSEQ multiplex PCR, while TCRdb's copy carries only in-frame clones and drops some. Of 100,000 or so clones listed, about 94% are singletons. J gave up 3 bases and V 4 bases, and 2 bases lay outside the gene matches. The CDR3 runs to 13 residues. The germline V gene encodes CDR1 SGHDT and CDR2 YYEEEE. This clone showed up just a few times. The sequence was obtained from a female donor with multiple sclerosis, enrolled in a pregnancy study. The rearrangement links TRBV5-6 to TRBJ1-1; 8 bases line up with TRBD1. Source: peripheral blood, taken before pregnancy. DNA of the CDR3: TGTGCCAGCAGCAAGACAGGGGACACTGAAGCTTTCTTT. Amino acid sequence: CASSKTGDTEAFF.